This T cell receptor beta chain emerged from a study of a mutant IDH1 vaccine in newly diagnosed glioma. Only in-frame clones appear in the TCRdb table, and some are missing; sequencing was by immunoSEQ multiplex PCR. The sample carries some 95,000 clones, about 80% recorded once. Note on this clone: Its antigen is as yet unknown. With a far larger clone one base away, a read error is the likely cause.

Specified time point: baseline, week 1 (first vaccination visit). Treatment here: pre-vaccination baseline after standard-of-care therapy. The astrocytomas were IDH1-mutant, ATRX-negative, and WHO grade 3 or 4. CDR3 size: 14 residues. Trimming cost V 0 bases and J 1 base, with 6 bases left between them. The V gene's germline CDR1 is MNHEY and CDR2 SVGAGI. Study-level results: No link was apparently found between pseudoprogression and changes in top peripheral T cell clonotypes.

This receptor was obtained from a man aged 40-55 years with glioma. The sample consisted of PBMCs, taken from a glioma patient treated with radiotherapy, temozolomide or both. V gene TRBV6-5 combines with J gene TRBJ1-1; no clear D. The DNA for the CDR3 is TGTGCCAGCAGTTACTCGGAGGGGAACACTGAAGCTTTCTTT. This gives the protein CASSYSEGNTEAFF.